This T cell receptor beta chain was obtained from a study of control samples from healthy donors and cancer patients. The repertoire was sequenced with immunoSEQ multiplex PCR; TCRdb's copy has only in-frame clones and lacks some. Seen here are fewer than 250,000 clones, about 91% observed once, and the top ten hold 1.5% to 2%. The V end was cut by 8 bases, the J end by 2 bases, with 12 bases between. Germline CDR1 is SNHLY and CDR2 is FYNNEI. CDR3 length: 13 amino acids. The clonotype comes from a man aged 30 to 39 in good health. The chain combines TRBV2 with TRBJ1-1; D unresolved. Input material: blood. CDR3 protein: CASSYTINTEAFF. CDR3 DNA sequence: TGTGCCAGCTCCTACACAATAAACACTGAAGCTTTCTTT. Based on the CDR3 plus reference TRBV2 and TRBJ1-1, the full variable domain is EPEVTQTPSHQVTQMGQEVILRCVPISNHLYFYWYRQILGQKVEFLVSFYNNEISEKSEIFDDQFSVERPDGSNFTLKIRSTKLEDSAMYFCASSYTINTEAFFGQGTRLTVV.